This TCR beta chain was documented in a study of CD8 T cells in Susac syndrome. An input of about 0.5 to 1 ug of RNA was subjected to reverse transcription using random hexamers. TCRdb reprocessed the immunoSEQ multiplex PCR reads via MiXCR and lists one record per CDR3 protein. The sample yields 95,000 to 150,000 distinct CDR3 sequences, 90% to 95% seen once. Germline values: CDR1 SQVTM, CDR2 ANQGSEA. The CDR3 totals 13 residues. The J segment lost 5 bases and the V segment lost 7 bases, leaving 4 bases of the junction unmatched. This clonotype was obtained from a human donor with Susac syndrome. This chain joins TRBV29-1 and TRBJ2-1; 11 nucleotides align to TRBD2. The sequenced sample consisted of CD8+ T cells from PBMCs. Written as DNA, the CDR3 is TGCAGCGCCCAGACTAGCGGGGACAATGAGCAGTTCTTC. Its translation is CSAQTSGDNEQFF.